Listed here are 9 T cell receptor beta chains from one sample, sequenced in a study of blood T cell repertoires in COVID-19. The data were produced by immunoSEQ multiplex PCR, yet TCRdb's version contains in-frame clones alone and is incomplete. This sample has 110,000 to 150,000 clones; 75% to 85% occur once, and the top ten carry about 3.5%. Input material: peripheral blood. These receptors originate from a man aged 65-85 years who had recovered from COVID-19.

This clone was seen more than once but under ten times. The chain recombines TRBV30 with TRBJ1-2; D is unresolved. CDR3 length equals 14 residues. Germline CDR1 is GTSNPN and CDR2 is SVGIG (reference sequence). Trimming left V 3 bases short and J 4 bases short, with 15 bases between. DNA for the CDR3: TGTGCCTGGAGGATCGACCAGCCGGGCTATGGCTACACCTTC. This gives the protein CAWRIDQPGYGYTF.

This chain connects TRBV25-1 to TRBJ2-3, with 7 bases that match TRBD2. V was clipped by 10 bases and J by 4 bases; unmatched bases: 8. Germline values: CDR1 MGHDK, CDR2 SYGVNS. The CDR3 extends over 13 amino acids. The CDR3, as DNA: TGTGCCACAGCGGGATCTACTTCAGATACGCAGTATTTT. Protein sequence: CATAGSTSDTQYF.

This clone has only one observation. CDR3 region: CASSVTLAGGYFGEQFF. CDR3 nucleotides: TGCGCCAGCAGCGTAACGCTAGCGGGAGGCTATTTTGGTGAGCAGTTCTTC. V gene TRBV4-1 combines with J gene TRBJ2-1; TRBD2 aligns across 11 bases. Germline V CDR1 and CDR2: MGHRA, YSYEKL. V shed 5 bases, J shed 9 bases, and the junction held 15 bases outside the gene matches. The CDR3 runs 17 residues.

The chain uses TRBV7-8 and TRBJ2-7, with a possible D match to TRBD1 (5 bases). The CDR3 totals 15 residues. V lost 1 base and J 10 bases, leaving 20 bases between the germline ends. Germline values: CDR1 SGHVS, CDR2 FQNEAQ. The chain's CDR3 is CASSLDRTTLRGQYF. The DNA of the CDR3 is TGTGCCAGCAGCTTAGACAGGACAACACTACGAGGACAGTACTTC.

V is TRBV7-2 and J is TRBJ2-5; D is uncertain. The ends were cut back, 5 bases at V and 0 bases at J, with 13 bases in the middle. The CDR3 is made up of 15 amino acids. Germline V gene data show CDR1 as SGHTA and CDR2 as FQGNSA. The CDR3 coding sequence is TGTGCCAGCAGCACAGTCGCGACCCACCAAGAGACCCAGTACTTC. Its translation: CASSTVATHQETQYF.

This chain links TRBV7-2 with TRBJ1-5; D possibly corresponds to TRBD1 (5 bases). CDR1 is SGHTA and CDR2 is FQGNSA in the germline V gene. This CDR3 comprises 14 residues. Trimming pared 5 bases from V and 7 bases from J, leaving 15 bases between. Here the CDR3 reads CASSPVGDGQPQHF. In DNA form, the CDR3 reads TGTGCCAGCAGCCCCGTAGGGGATGGCCAGCCCCAGCATTTT.

CDR3 coding DNA: TGTGCCAGCAGACTACAGGCGTCTGGTAATGAGCAGTTCTTC. It specifies CASRLQASGNEQFF. The V gene is TRBV3-1 (or the pseudogene TRBV3-2), the J gene TRBJ2-1; D is perhaps TRBD1 (5 bases). The CDR3 sequence is 14 residues long. The germline V and J ends were trimmed by 6 bases and 7 bases, with 16 bases remaining between them. The germline V gene encodes CDR1 LGHDT and CDR2 YNNKEL (reference sequence).

The rearrangement joins TRBV5-1 to TRBJ2-2; maybe TRBD1 (5 bases). Germline assignment: CDR1 SGHRS and CDR2 YFSETQ. This CDR3 comprises 13 residues. Trimming took off 5 bases at V and 5 bases at J, with 10 bases between the two ends. This CDR3 is CASRSQGTGELFF. In DNA form, the CDR3 reads TGCGCCAGCAGATCGCAGGGAACCGGGGAGCTGTTTTTT. Full variable domain (outside the CDR3, taken from reference TRBV5-1 and TRBJ2-2): KAGVTQTPRYLIKTRGQQVTLSCSPISGHRSVSWYQQTPGQGLQFLFEYFSETQRNKGNFPGRFSGRQFSNSRSEMNVSTLELGDSALYLCASRSQGTGELFFGEGSRLTVL.

The chain is built from TRBV19 and TRBJ2-2; 11 nucleotides align to TRBD2. The CDR3 extends over 17 amino acids. Germline-derived CDR1 and CDR2 are LNHDA and SQIVND (reference sequence). The V and J ends lost 5 bases and 0 bases, in that order; junction bases with no gene match: 5. Here the CDR3 reads CASSSMGLAANTGELFF. The CDR3 region has the DNA TGTGCCAGTAGTTCCATGGGACTAGCGGCGAACACCGGGGAGCTGTTTTTT.